The 11 T cell receptor beta chains presented below share a single source sample, sequenced in a study of T cell responses to AZD1222 COVID-19 vaccine. The method was immunoSEQ multiplex PCR; TCRdb's version includes in-frame clones alone and lacks a portion of them. This sample yields about 94,000 clones, of which 85% are seen a single time; 4.5% belongs to the top ten. The sample in question was peripheral blood, obtained 28 days after the second AZD1222 dose. These receptors were obtained from an adult who received the AZD1222 COVID-19 vaccine.

V and J are TRBV18 and TRBJ1-6; D unresolved. The CDR3 has 16 amino acids. V was cut by 2 bases and J by 8 bases, with 16 bases left in between. CDR1 KGHSH and CDR2 LQKENI come from the germline V gene. CDR3 in amino acids: CASSPTVAGMDSPLHF. Here the CDR3 DNA reads TGTGCCAGCTCACCAACTGTAGCGGGAATGGATTCACCCCTCCACTTT.

In this sample, this clone turned up a few times. The V and J genes are TRBV2 and TRBJ2-7, with a tentative D call TRBD2 (5 bases). The V end was cut by 3 bases, the J end by 7 bases, with 16 bases between. CDR3 length equals 14 residues. Germline CDR1 reads SNHLY; CDR2 reads FYNNEI. CDR3 bases: TGTGCCAGCAGTGATCCCGGGAATGGGTCTGAGCAGTACTTC. This sequence encodes CASSDPGNGSEQYF.

The chain links TRBV5-1 to TRBJ2-7; tentative D call: TRBD1 (5 bases). V lost 2 bases and J lost 3, with 12 bases in between. The CDR3 sequence is 14 residues long. Germline V gene data show CDR1 as SGHRS and CDR2 as YFSETQ. CDR3 residues: CASSLAGNVYEQYF. CDR3 nucleotide sequence: TGCGCCAGCAGCTTAGCAGGGAACGTCTACGAGCAGTACTTC. Drawing the rest from reference TRBV5-1 and TRBJ2-7, the complete variable domain is KAGVTQTPRYLIKTRGQQVTLSCSPISGHRSVSWYQQTPGQGLQFLFEYFSETQRNKGNFPGRFSGRQFSNSRSEMNVSTLELGDSALYLCASSLAGNVYEQYFGPGTRLTVT.

The chain recombines TRBV14 with TRBJ2-3, with D possibly matching TRBD2 (5 bases). Germline lookup yields CDR1 SGHDN and CDR2 FVKESK. V was cut by 1 base and J by 2 bases, with 13 bases left in between. This CDR3 contains 16 residues. In DNA form, the CDR3 reads TGTGCCAGCAGCCAAGTGAGCGGATTCTACACAGATACGCAGTATTTT. Its translation: CASSQVSGFYTDTQYF. Full variable domain (outside the CDR3, taken from reference TRBV14 and TRBJ2-3): EAGVTQFPSHSVIEKGQTVTLRCDPISGHDNLYWYRRVMGKEIKFLLHFVKESKQDESGMPNNRFLAERTGGTYSTLKVQPAELEDSGVYFCASSQVSGFYTDTQYFGPGTRLTVL.

V usage is TRBV3-1 (or the pseudogene TRBV3-2) and J usage is TRBJ1-2, with D possibly being TRBD1 (5 bases). The CDR3 is 14 residues long. The ends were cut back, 0 bases at V and 4 bases at J, with 9 bases in the middle. Germline CDR1 reads LGHDT; CDR2 reads YNNKEL (reference sequence). CDR3 region: CASSQDNGGYGYTF. DNA of the CDR3: TGTGCCAGCAGCCAAGACAACGGGGGCTATGGCTACACCTTC.

This chain joins TRBV7-3 and TRBJ2-1; TRBD2 might be the D (6 bases). Trimming stripped 5 bases from V and 9 bases from J, with 17 bases between. The CDR3 has 14 residues. The germline CDR1 and CDR2 sequences are SGHTA and FQGTGA. The CDR3 is CASSRDGGAPEQFF. The CDR3 DNA reads as TGTGCCAGCAGCCGGGACGGAGGGGCACCTGAGCAGTTCTTC.

The chain uses TRBV9 and TRBJ2-7; D call uncertain. Germline V CDR1 and CDR2: SGDLS, YYNGEE. CDR3 length: 13 residues. V was clipped by 5 bases and J by 4 bases, with 13 bases between them. CDR3 sequence: CASSRAPGYEQYF. The DNA for the CDR3 is TGTGCCAGCAGTAGGGCCCCTGGATACGAGCAGTACTTC.

J is TRBJ2-7 and V is TRBV9; TRBD2 matches at 10 bases. J was trimmed by 4 bases and V by 0 bases; bases with no gene match: 1. The CDR3 is 14 amino acids. CDR1 and CDR2 (germline): SGDLS, YYNGEE. The chain's CDR3 is CASSVELAGYEQYF. In DNA form, the CDR3 reads TGTGCCAGCAGCGTAGAACTAGCGGGATACGAGCAGTACTTC.

J is TRBJ2-7 and V is TRBV30, with a weak D call TRBD2 (5 bases). From germline, CDR1 is GTSNPN and CDR2 SVGIG (reference sequence). CDR3 size: 13 residues. V dropped 5 bases and J dropped 7 bases, with 18 bases sitting between them. The CDR3 is CAWALRASGEQYF. The CDR3 DNA follows: TGTGCCTGGGCCCTTAGGGCCTCGGGGGAGCAGTACTTC.

J is TRBJ2-7 and V is TRBV28; TRBD2 matches 11 bases. The germline V gene has CDR1 MDHEN and CDR2 SYDVKM. The CDR3 has 17 amino acids. V trimming: 2 bases; J trimming: 0 bases; junction bases outside the gene matches: 6. The CDR3 sequence: CASSLPGLAASSYEQYF. CDR3 nucleotide sequence: TGTGCCAGCAGTTTACCGGGACTAGCGGCGAGCTCCTACGAGCAGTACTTC.

J is TRBJ2-2 and V is TRBV12-3 or TRBV12-4; the D gene could be TRBD1 or TRBD2 (5 bases each). Trimming removed 7 bases from V and 7 bases from J, with 13 bases in between. The CDR3 loop spans 13 amino acids. This CDR3 is CASTLRDLGELFF. The CDR3 nucleotides read TGTGCCAGCACCCTAAGGGACCTCGGGGAGCTGTTTTTT.